The 14 T cell receptor beta chains presented below share a single source sample, sequenced in a study of ipilimumab plus nivolumab after autologous stem cell transplantation. The repertoire was sequenced with immunoSEQ multiplex PCR; TCRdb's copy has only in-frame clones and lacks some. The sample holds 15,000 to 20,000 clones; roughly four fifths are singletons and the top ten take around a fifth. The input for sequencing was PBMCs, taken in a trial of ipilimumab plus nivolumab as post-transplant consolidation. These receptors were taken from a male donor with diffuse large B-cell lymphoma.

The chain uses TRBV7-8 and TRBJ2-5, with 13 positions matching TRBD2. Germline CDR1 is SGHVS and CDR2 is FQNEAQ. This CDR3 is built from 16 residues. The J segment lost 5 bases and the V segment lost 2 bases, leaving 5 bases of the junction unmatched. Here the CDR3 DNA reads TGTGCCAGCAGCTTACAACTAGCGGGGGGGCGTGAGACCCAGTACTTC. It encodes CASSLQLAGGRETQYF.

This clone has just a few counts. The rearrangement uses TRBV7-2 and TRBJ1-2, with TRBD1 matching 11 bases. This CDR3 has 15 residues. After removal of 5 bases from V and 2 bases from J, the junction contained 4 bases not matched to a gene. The germline CDR1 and CDR2 sequences are SGHTA and FQGNSA. The CDR3 DNA follows: TGTGCCAGCAGCAAGGGACAGGGGGGGAACTATGGCTACACCTTC. Protein product: CASSKGQGGNYGYTF.

The chain joins TRBV5-1 to TRBJ2-2; 8 nucleotides line up with TRBD2. This CDR3 spans 15 amino acids. Germline V gene sequence: CDR1 SGHRS, CDR2 YFSETQ. Germline trimming cut 0 bases from V and 6 bases from J; bases unmatched to any gene: 4. CDR3: CASSLGPGGSGELFF. The CDR3 DNA sequence: TGCGCCAGCAGCTTGGGCCCGGGGGGGTCCGGGGAGCTGTTTTTT.

V and J are TRBV5-1 and TRBJ2-4; 10 bases fit TRBD1. The V segment lost 1 base and the J segment 6 bases; nucleotides outside the gene matches: 7. The CDR3 spans 16 residues. The V gene's germline CDR1 is SGHRS and CDR2 YFSETQ. This CDR3 is CASSLLGQGSGNIQYF. The CDR3 bases are TGCGCCAGCAGCTTGCTGGGACAGGGGTCCGGAAACATTCAGTACTTC.

This chain joins TRBV6-5 and TRBJ2-5; 7 bases line up with TRBD1. The CDR3 sequence is 15 residues long. The V gene end was trimmed by 4 bases and the J gene end by 3 bases; junction bases not matched to a gene: 8. Looked up from germline, CDR1 is MNHEY and CDR2 is SVGAGI. CDR3 DNA sequence: TGTGCCAGCAGTTCGGGACAGAGTTGGAAAGAGACCCAGTACTTC. This gives the protein CASSSGQSWKETQYF.

This clone counts as medium-sized. The CDR3 DNA follows: TGTGCTAGTGGTCCCACGCGGACGGGTAACACTGAAGCTTTCTTT. Translation: CASGPTRTGNTEAFF. The chain carries TRBV12-5 and TRBJ1-1, with no clear D. Looked up from germline, CDR1 is LGHNT and CDR2 is FRNRAP. The CDR3 is made up of 15 amino acids. Trimming cost V 5 bases and J 2 bases, with 15 bases left between them. Filled out from reference TRBV12-5 and TRBJ1-1, the complete variable domain reads DARVTQTPRHKVTEMGQEVTMRCQPILGHNTVFWYRQTMMQGLELLAYFRNRAPLDDSGMPKDRFSAEMPDATLATLKIQPSEPRDSAVYFCASGPTRTGNTEAFFGQGTRLTVV.

V and J are TRBV19 and TRBJ2-2, with 11 bases lining up with TRBD2. The germline V gene encodes CDR1 LNHDA and CDR2 SQIVND (reference sequence). With 7 bases clipped from V and 3 bases from J, the junction kept 4 bases outside the gene matches. The CDR3 extends over 15 amino acids. The CDR3 reads CASNLLAGDTGELFF. The CDR3 nucleotides read TGTGCCAGTAATTTACTAGCGGGAGACACCGGGGAGCTGTTTTTT.

This chain uses TRBV10-1 with TRBJ1-2; D may be TRBD1 (6 bases). CDR3 length: 13 residues. Trimming cost V 5 bases and J 5 bases, with 12 bases left between them. CDR1 and CDR2 from the germline V gene are WNHNN and SYGVQD (reference sequence). CDR3 sequence (DNA): TGCGCCAGCAGTCGGACAGCGACTTATGGCTACACCTTC. It specifies CASSRTATYGYTF.

The rearrangement joins TRBV19 to TRBJ1-5, with 7 bases lining up with TRBD1. V lost 3 bases and J lost 0; bases outside the gene matches: 14. Germline CDR1 reads LNHDA; CDR2 reads SQIVND (reference sequence). The CDR3 covers 19 residues. The CDR3 is CASSMLSRGYSYSNQPQHF. In DNA, the CDR3 is TGTGCCAGTAGTATGCTTTCCAGGGGGTACTCTTATAGCAATCAGCCCCAGCATTTT. Based on the CDR3 plus reference TRBV19 and TRBJ1-5, the full variable domain is DGGITQSPKYLFRKEGQNVTLSCEQNLNHDAMYWYRQDPGQGLRLIYYSQIVNDFQKGDIAEGYSVSREKKESFPLTVTSAQKNPTAFYLCASSMLSRGYSYSNQPQHFGDGTRLSIL.

The chain recombines TRBV10-2 with TRBJ2-2; possibly TRBD1 for D (6 bases). Trimming took 4 bases from V and 6 from J, leaving 15 bases between them. The germline gives CDR1 WSHSY, CDR2 SAAADI. CDR3 length: 15 amino acids. The CDR3, as DNA: TGCGCCAGCAGTGCCTTCACAGGGTTATCCGGGGAGCTGTTTTTT. This gives the protein CASSAFTGLSGELFF.

In DNA, the CDR3 is TGTGCCAGCAGACCACAGGGAACCGGGGAGCTGTTTTTT. Amino acids: CASRPQGTGELFF. The chain has TRBV9 and TRBJ2-2; perhaps TRBD1 as D (6 bases). The CDR3 is 13 amino acids. The V end was cut by 5 bases, the J end by 5 bases, with 10 bases between. The germline gives CDR1 SGDLS, CDR2 YYNGEE.

The chain uses TRBV7-3 and TRBJ2-7; no reliable D call. The CDR3 has 11 amino acids. Germline values: CDR1 SGHTA, CDR2 FQGTGA. V was pared by 4 bases and J by 2 bases, with 3 bases between. CDR3 sequence (DNA): TGTGCCAGCAGCTCCACCTACGAGCAGTACTTC. Protein product: CASSSTYEQYF.

The V gene is TRBV11-3, the J gene TRBJ2-5; D is perhaps TRBD2 (5 bases). Trimming took 5 bases from V and 4 from J, leaving 17 bases between them. This CDR3 is 15 amino acids long. From germline, CDR1 is SGHNT and CDR2 YENEEA. This CDR3 reads CASSHGRVERETQYF. The CDR3 DNA sequence: TGTGCCAGCAGCCATGGGCGGGTTGAGCGAGAGACCCAGTACTTC.

This chain connects TRBV5-4 to TRBJ1-1; a possible D gene is TRBD1 (6 bases). Germline CDR1 and CDR2: SGHNT and YYREEE (reference sequence). This CDR3 has 14 residues. The V end was cut by 3 bases, the J end by 1 base, with 10 bases between. This CDR3 reads CASSSNRENTEAFF. The CDR3 DNA reads TGTGCCAGCAGCTCTAACAGGGAGAACACTGAAGCTTTCTTT.